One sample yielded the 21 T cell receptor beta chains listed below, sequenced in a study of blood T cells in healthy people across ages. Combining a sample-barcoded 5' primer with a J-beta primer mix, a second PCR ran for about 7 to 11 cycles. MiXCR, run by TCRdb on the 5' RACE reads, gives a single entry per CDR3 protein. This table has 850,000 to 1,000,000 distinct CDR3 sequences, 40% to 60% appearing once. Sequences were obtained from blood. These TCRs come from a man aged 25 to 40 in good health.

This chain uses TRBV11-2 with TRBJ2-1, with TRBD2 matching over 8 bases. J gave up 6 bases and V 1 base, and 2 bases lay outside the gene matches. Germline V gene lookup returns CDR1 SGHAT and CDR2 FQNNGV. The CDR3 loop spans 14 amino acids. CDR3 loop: CASSLAGGANEQFF. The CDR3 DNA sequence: TGTGCCAGCAGCTTAGCCGGGGGGGCCAATGAGCAGTTCTTC.

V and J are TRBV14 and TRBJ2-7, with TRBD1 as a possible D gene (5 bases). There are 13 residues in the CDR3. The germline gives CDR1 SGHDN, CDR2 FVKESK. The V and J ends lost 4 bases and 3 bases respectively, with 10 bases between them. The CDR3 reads CASSPDSLYEQYF. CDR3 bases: TGTGCCAGCAGCCCCGACAGCCTCTACGAGCAGTACTTC.

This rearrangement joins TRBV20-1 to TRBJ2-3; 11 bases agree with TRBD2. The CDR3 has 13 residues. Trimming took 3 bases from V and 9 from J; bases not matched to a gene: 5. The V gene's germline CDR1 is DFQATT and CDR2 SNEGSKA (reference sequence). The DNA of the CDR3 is TGCAGTGCTAGGACTAGCGGGGTGTGGACGCAGTATTTT. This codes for CSARTSGVWTQYF.

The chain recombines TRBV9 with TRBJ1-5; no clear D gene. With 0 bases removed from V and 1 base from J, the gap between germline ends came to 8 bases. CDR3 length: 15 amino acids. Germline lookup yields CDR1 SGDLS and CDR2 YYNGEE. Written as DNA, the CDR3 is TGTGCCAGCAGCGTAGATTCCGGGAGCAATCAGCCCCAGCATTTT. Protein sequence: CASSVDSGSNQPQHF.

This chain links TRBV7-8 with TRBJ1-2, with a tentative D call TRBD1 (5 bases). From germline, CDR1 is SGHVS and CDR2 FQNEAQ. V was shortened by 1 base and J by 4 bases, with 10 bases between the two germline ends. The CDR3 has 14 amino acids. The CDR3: CASSLDGGFYGYTF. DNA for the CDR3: TGTGCCAGCAGCTTAGACGGGGGGTTCTATGGCTACACCTTC.

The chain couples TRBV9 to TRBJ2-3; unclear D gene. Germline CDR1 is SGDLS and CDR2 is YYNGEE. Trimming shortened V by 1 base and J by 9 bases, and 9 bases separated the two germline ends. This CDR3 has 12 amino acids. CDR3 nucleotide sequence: TGTGCCAGCAGCGTACCGGATTCCACGCAGTATTTT. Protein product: CASSVPDSTQYF.

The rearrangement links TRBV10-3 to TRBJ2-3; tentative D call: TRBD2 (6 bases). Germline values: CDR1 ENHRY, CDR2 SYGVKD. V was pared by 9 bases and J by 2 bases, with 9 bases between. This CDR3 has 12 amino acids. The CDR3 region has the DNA TGTGCCATTGGGGGGTCCACAGATACGCAGTATTTT. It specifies CAIGGSTDTQYF.

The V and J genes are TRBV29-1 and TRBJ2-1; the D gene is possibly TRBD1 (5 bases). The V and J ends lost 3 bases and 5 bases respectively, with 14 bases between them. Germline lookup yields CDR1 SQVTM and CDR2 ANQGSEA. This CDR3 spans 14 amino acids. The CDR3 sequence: CSVDRQSGNNEQFF. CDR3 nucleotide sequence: TGCAGCGTTGATCGACAGTCTGGCAACAATGAGCAGTTCTTC.

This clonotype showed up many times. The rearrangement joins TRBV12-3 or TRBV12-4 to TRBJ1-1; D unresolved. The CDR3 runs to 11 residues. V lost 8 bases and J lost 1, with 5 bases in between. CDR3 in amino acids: CASSRNTEAFF. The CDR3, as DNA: TGTGCCAGCTCTAGGAACACTGAAGCTTTCTTT.

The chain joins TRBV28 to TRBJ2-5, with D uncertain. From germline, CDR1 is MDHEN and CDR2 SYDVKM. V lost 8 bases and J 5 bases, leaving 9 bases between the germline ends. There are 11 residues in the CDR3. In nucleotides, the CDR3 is TGTGCCAGCTACCATGAGGAGACCCAGTACTTC. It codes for CASYHEETQYF.

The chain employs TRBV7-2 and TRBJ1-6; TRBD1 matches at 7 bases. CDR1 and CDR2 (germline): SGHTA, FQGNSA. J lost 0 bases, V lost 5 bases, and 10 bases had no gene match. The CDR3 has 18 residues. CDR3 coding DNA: TGTGCCAGCAGCATTACCCCAGCAGGGGGCTCCTATAATTCACCCCTCCACTTT. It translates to CASSITPAGGSYNSPLHF.

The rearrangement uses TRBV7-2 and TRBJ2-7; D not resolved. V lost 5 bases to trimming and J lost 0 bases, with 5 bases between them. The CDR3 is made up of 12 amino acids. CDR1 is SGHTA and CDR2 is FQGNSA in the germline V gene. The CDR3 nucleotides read TGTACCAGCAGCAGGAGCTCCTACGAGCAGTACTTC. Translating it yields CTSSRSSYEQYF. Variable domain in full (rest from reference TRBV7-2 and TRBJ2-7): GAGVSQSPSNKVTEKGKDVELRCDPISGHTALYWYRQSLGQGLEFLIYFQGNSAPDKSGLPSDRFSAERTGGSVSTLTIQRTQQEDSAVYLCTSSRSSYEQYFGPGTRLTVT.

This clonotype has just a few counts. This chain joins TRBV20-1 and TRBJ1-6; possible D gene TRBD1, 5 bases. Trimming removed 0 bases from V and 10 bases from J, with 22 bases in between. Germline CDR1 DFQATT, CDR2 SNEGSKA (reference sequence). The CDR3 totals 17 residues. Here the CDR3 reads CSARDPSAGRSGSPLHF. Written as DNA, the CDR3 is TGCAGTGCTAGAGATCCCTCGGCTGGGCGGTCAGGGTCACCCCTCCACTTT.

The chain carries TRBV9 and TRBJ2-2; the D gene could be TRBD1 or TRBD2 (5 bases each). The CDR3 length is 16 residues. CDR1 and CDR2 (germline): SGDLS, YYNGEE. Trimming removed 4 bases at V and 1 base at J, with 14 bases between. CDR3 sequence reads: CASSLDPGRNTGELFF. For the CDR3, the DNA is TGTGCCAGCAGCCTAGACCCGGGACGGAACACCGGGGAGCTGTTTTTT.

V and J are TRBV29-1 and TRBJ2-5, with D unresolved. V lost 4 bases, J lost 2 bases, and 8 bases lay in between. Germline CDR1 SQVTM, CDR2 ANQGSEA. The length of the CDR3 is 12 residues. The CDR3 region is CSVVISQETQYF. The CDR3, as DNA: TGCAGCGTTGTAATCAGTCAAGAGACCCAGTACTTC.

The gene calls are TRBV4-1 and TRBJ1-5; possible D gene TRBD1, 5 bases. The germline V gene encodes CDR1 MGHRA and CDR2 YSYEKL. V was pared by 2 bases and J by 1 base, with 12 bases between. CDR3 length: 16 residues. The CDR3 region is CASSQRGGESNQPQHF. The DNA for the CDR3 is TGCGCCAGCAGCCAAAGGGGAGGGGAGAGCAATCAGCCCCAGCATTTT.

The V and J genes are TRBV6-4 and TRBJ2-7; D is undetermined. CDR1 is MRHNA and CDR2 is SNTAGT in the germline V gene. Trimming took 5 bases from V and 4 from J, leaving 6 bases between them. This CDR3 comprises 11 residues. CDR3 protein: CASSWLYEQYF. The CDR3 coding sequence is TGTGCCAGCAGTTGGCTGTACGAGCAGTACTTC.

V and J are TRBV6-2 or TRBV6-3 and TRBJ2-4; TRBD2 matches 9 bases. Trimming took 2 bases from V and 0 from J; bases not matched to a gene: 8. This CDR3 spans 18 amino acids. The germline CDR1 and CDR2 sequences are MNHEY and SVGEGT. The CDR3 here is CASSYRTSADGAKNIQYF. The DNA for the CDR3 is TGTGCCAGCAGTTACAGGACTAGCGCCGACGGAGCCAAAAACATTCAGTACTTC.

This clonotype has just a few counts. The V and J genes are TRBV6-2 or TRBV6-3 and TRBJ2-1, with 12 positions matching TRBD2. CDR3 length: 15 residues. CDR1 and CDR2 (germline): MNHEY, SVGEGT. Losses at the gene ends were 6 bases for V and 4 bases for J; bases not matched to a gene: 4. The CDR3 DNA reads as TGTGCCAGCAGGGAACTAGCGGGGGGATACAATGAGCAGTTCTTC. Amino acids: CASRELAGGYNEQFF.

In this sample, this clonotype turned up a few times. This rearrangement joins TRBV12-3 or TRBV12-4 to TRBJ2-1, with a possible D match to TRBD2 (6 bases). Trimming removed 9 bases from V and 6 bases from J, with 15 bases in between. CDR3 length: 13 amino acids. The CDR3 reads CASELRGSNEQFF. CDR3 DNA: TGTGCCAGTGAACTCCGGGGGTCCAATGAGCAGTTCTTC.

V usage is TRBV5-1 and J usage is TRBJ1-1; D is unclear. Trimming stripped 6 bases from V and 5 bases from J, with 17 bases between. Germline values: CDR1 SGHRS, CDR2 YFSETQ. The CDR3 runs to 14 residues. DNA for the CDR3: TGCGCCAGCACTGCGTCTGGGGATAGTACTGAAGCTTTCTTT. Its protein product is CASTASGDSTEAFF.